Listed below are T cell receptor beta chains from one sample, sequenced in a study of CD8 T cells in ankylosing spondylitis. TCRdb re-analysed the 5' RACE reads in MiXCR, keeping a single row per CDR3 protein. The sample has fewer than 200,000 distinct CDR3 sequences; around a sixth are singletons. The sequenced sample consisted of blood, either unsorted or a sorted T cell fraction (not recorded which). The receptors shown here come from a male donor under 30 with ankylosing spondylitis or in good health (not recorded which). Both conserved end residues are trimmed from each CDR3. The order of the fields is CDR3 protein, clone size, V gene. Rows give clone size only sometimes, using once, few, many, or a class for an expanded clone.

CDR3 protein: ASSILEGGYNEQF
clone size: many
V gene: TRBV19

CDR3 protein: ASSLPPDNEQF
clone size: -
V gene: TRBV4-2

CDR3 protein: ASSWSGYGTEAF
clone size: many
V gene: TRBV6-6

CDR3 protein: ATSDLGWGEGNEQF
clone size: many
V gene: TRBV24-1

CDR3 protein: ASGQGANEQF
clone size: -
V gene: TRBV25-1

CDR3 protein: SASRGRGGNEQY
clone size: -
V gene: TRBV29-1

CDR3 protein: ASSLGQGAGELF
clone size: many
V gene: TRBV7-2

CDR3 protein: ASSLARQLAKNIQY
clone size: many
V gene: TRBV7-8

CDR3 protein: ASSGTSGRARNEQF
clone size: many
V gene: TRBV5-1

CDR3 protein: ASSSLFVGWRETQY
clone size: many
V gene: TRBV12-3/TRBV12-4

CDR3 protein: ARNPGQGKGYT
clone size: -
V gene: TRBV30

CDR3 protein: SVDGLAVYNEQF
clone size: -
V gene: TRBV29-1

CDR3 protein: ASSLGRENQPQH
clone size: few
V gene: TRBV7-2

CDR3 protein: ASSFPRRGYKETQY
clone size: many
V gene: TRBV12-3/TRBV12-4

CDR3 protein: ASSWETGMYEQY
clone size: -
V gene: TRBV27

CDR3 protein: ASRYAETQY
clone size: many
V gene: TRBV12-3/TRBV12-4

CDR3 protein: SVDSGIDTQY
clone size: many
V gene: TRBV29-1

CDR3 protein: ASSSWQGSYNEQF
clone size: few
V gene: TRBV4-1

CDR3 protein: ASRDRGRGTGELF
clone size: few
V gene: TRBV7-2

CDR3 protein: ATSREGRAGDTQY
clone size: many
V gene: TRBV15

CDR3 protein: ASRTGGLGQETQY
clone size: -
V gene: TRBV7-6

CDR3 protein: ASSFGQGPYGYT
clone size: many
V gene: TRBV11-1